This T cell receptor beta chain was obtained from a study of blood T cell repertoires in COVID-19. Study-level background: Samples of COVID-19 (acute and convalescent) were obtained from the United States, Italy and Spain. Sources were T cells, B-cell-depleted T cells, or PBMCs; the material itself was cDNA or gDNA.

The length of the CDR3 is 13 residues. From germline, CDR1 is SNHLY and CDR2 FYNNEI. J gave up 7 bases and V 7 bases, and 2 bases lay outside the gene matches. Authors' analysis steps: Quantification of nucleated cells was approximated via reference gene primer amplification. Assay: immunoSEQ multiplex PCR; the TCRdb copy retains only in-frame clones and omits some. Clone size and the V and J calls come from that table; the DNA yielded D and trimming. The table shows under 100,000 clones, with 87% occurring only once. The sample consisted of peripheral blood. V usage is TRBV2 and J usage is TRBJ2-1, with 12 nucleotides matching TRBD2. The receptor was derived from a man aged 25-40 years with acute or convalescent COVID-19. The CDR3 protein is CASIGLAGNEQFF. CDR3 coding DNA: TGTGCCAGCATTGGACTAGCGGGGAATGAGCAGTTCTTC.